The T cell receptor beta chain under discussion was sequenced for a study of beta chain features in type 1 diabetes. General study results and limits: The naive, central memory and Treg TCRB repertoires showed an apparent similarity that was greater among patients than among healthy donors. Type 1 diabetes patients showed fewer insertions and more deletions at VDJ junctions. Shortening of TCRB CDR3s, moderate but significant, appeared in all four CD4+ subsets of Type 1 diabetes patients.

Sorting based on CD45RO/CCR7/CD25/CD127/CD95/CD27 separated CD4+ naive, central memory, regulatory and stem cell-like memory cells. As for this clone: Its antigen is undetermined.

This CDR3 is 14 amino acids long. Germline CDR1 is LNHDA and CDR2 is SQIVND (reference sequence). V dropped 8 bases and J dropped 7 bases, with 17 bases sitting between them. Expressed TCRB transcripts were sequenced because the isolated RNA had all been reverse transcribed beforehand. TCRdb keeps only in-frame clones here, not all; method: immunoSEQ multiplex PCR. This table holds 250,000 to 350,000 clones, 13% to 15% found once. Sequenced input: naive CD4+ T cells from blood. V and J are TRBV19 and TRBJ2-2; possible D gene TRBD2, 6 bases. This clonotype was sampled from a young man with type 1 diabetes. The CDR3 sequence: CASLREPQGGELFF. CDR3 nucleotides: TGTGCCAGTCTCCGGGAGCCCCAGGGCGGGGAGCTGTTTTTT.